This TCR beta chain is drawn from a study of preoperative IRX-2 immunotherapy in early breast cancer. Clones were read by immunoSEQ multiplex PCR, and TCRdb kept only the in-frame ones, dropping some. This sample has approximately 44,000 clones; 85% to 95% occur once, and the top ten carry 1.6%. Germline CDR1 is SGHTA and CDR2 is FQGNSA. V was pared by 1 base and J by 5 bases, with 8 bases between. This CDR3 is built from 13 residues. The treatment denotes: preoperative locoregional IRX-2 cytokine immunotherapy. Sequencing was performed on tumor tissue, taken after IRX-2 immunotherapy. J is TRBJ2-5 and V is TRBV7-2; possibly TRBD2 for D (6 bases). The source is a human donor with breast cancer. CDR3: CASSLGGEETQYF. The CDR3 DNA follows: TGTGCCAGCAGCTTAGGCGGGGAGGAGACCCAGTACTTC.